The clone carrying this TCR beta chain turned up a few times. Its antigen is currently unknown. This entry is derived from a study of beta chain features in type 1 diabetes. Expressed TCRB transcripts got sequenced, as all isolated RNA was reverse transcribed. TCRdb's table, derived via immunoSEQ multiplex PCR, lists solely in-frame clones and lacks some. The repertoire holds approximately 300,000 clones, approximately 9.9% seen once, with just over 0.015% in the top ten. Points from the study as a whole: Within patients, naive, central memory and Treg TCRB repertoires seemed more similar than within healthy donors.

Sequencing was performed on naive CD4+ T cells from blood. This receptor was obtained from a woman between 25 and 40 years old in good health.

CDR3 sequence reads: CASSPNRANYGYTF. The CDR3 bases are TGTGCCAGCTCACCAAACAGAGCTAACTATGGCTACACCTTC. The chain links TRBV18 to TRBJ1-2; D is unresolved. The germline V gene encodes CDR1 KGHSH and CDR2 LQKENI. The V gene lost 2 bases and the J gene lost 0 bases, with 7 bases spanning the gap. The CDR3 sequence is 14 residues long.